These T cell receptor beta chains were read from a single sample in a study of neurological immune-mediated disorders. MiXCR, applied by TCRdb to the 5' RACE reads, yields one record per CDR3 protein. The table lists approximately 89,000 distinct CDR3 sequences, 4.3% of them singletons. Sequencing was done on a sample of PBMCs. The origin of the receptors is a woman aged 55-75 years with multiple sclerosis. The CDR3 runs from the conserved cysteine through the conserved F or W.

V: TRBV20-1; CDR3: CSAMIAVAYNEQFF
V: TRBV20-1; CDR3: CSARGLSNQPQHF
V: TRBV12-3/TRBV12-4; CDR3: CASSPGTEPFGYTF
V: TRBV7-2; CDR3: CASSLGTDEQYF
V: TRBV18; CDR3: CASSRSIGTEETQYF
V: TRBV18; CDR3: CANSPSRESPLHF
V: TRBV4-2; CDR3: CASSPGTSITGELFF
V: TRBV7-6; CDR3: CASSLDGSLTNYEQYF
V: TRBV3-1; CDR3: CASSRIQGARMKTEAFF
V: TRBV3-1; CDR3: CASSQDPRSNQPQHF